The rows below give T cell receptor beta chains drawn from one sample of a study of primary melanoma T cells and metastatic recurrence. The method was immunoSEQ multiplex PCR; TCRdb's version includes in-frame clones alone and lacks a portion of them. The data contain roughly 1,200 clones, roughly four fifths of them seen just once; the ten biggest clones take up approximately 4.8%. The material sequenced was melanoma tumor tissue. The receptors originated from a human donor with melanoma. The CDR3 runs from the conserved cysteine through the conserved F or W. Fields, in order: V gene, clone size, J gene, D gene, CDR3 protein, CDR3 DNA. The D gene is left open where the match is weak. Clone size is stated in some rows and not others, as once, few, many or a class when expanded.

v_call: TRBV5-1
clone_size: NA
j_call: TRBJ2-2
d_call: NA
cdr3_aa: CASSPASAKQELFF
cdr3_nt: TGCGCCAGCAGCCCGGCTTCCGCGAAGCAGGAGCTGTTTTTT

v_call: TRBV6-8
clone_size: NA
j_call: TRBJ1-2
d_call: NA
cdr3_aa: CASSYDPGGTGGYTF
cdr3_nt: TGTGCCAGCAGTTACGATCCGGGGGGGACCGGTGGCTACACCTTC

v_call: TRBV18
clone_size: NA
j_call: TRBJ1-1
d_call: NA
cdr3_aa: CASSPQGSGAFF
cdr3_nt: TGTGCCAGCTCACCCCAGGGCTCTGGCGCTTTCTTT

v_call: TRBV30
clone_size: NA
j_call: TRBJ2-5
d_call: NA
cdr3_aa: CAWSPPGRGEETQYF
cdr3_nt: TGTGCCTGGAGTCCCCCGGGAAGGGGAGAGGAGACCCAGTACTTC

v_call: TRBV7-6
clone_size: NA
j_call: TRBJ2-5
d_call: NA
cdr3_aa: CASSLEGGSETQYF
cdr3_nt: TGTGCCAGCAGCTTAGAGGGCGGGTCGGAGACCCAGTACTTC

v_call: TRBV30
clone_size: NA
j_call: TRBJ1-4
d_call: NA
cdr3_aa: CAWGQNSVEKLFF
cdr3_nt: TGTGCCTGGGGGCAGAATTCGGTTGAAAAACTGTTTTTT

v_call: TRBV6-8
clone_size: NA
j_call: TRBJ2-2
d_call: NA
cdr3_aa: CASATGAGSVDGELFF
cdr3_nt: TGTGCCAGCGCCACGGGGGCAGGGTCAGTCGACGGGGAGCTGTTTTTT

v_call: TRBV6-8
clone_size: NA
j_call: TRBJ1-2
d_call: NA
cdr3_aa: CASSVAHGGYTF
cdr3_nt: TGTGCCAGCAGTGTAGCCCACGGTGGCTACACCTTC

v_call: TRBV6-8
clone_size: NA
j_call: TRBJ1-2
d_call: TRBD1
cdr3_aa: CASSSRDRNYGYTF
cdr3_nt: TGTGCCAGCAGTTCCCGGGACAGGAACTATGGCTACACCTTC

v_call: TRBV6-8
clone_size: NA
j_call: TRBJ1-5
d_call: NA
cdr3_aa: CASSTSAGLRNQPQHF
cdr3_nt: TGTGCCAGCAGTACCTCCGCGGGCCTAAGGAATCAGCCCCAGCATTTT

v_call: TRBV14
clone_size: NA
j_call: TRBJ2-3
d_call: TRBD1
cdr3_aa: CASSPRGRAGSTDTQYF
cdr3_nt: TGTGCCAGCAGCCCCAGGGGGCGAGCGGGCTCCACAGATACGCAGTATTTT

v_call: TRBV15
clone_size: once
j_call: TRBJ2-5
d_call: TRBD2
cdr3_aa: CATSGGGGLPGETQYF
cdr3_nt: TGTGCCACCAGCGGTGGCGGGGGGCTTCCAGGGGAGACCCAGTACTTC

v_call: TRBV10-2
clone_size: NA
j_call: TRBJ1-5
d_call: NA
cdr3_aa: CASKDYSNQPQHF
cdr3_nt: TGCGCCAGCAAAGATTATAGCAATCAGCCCCAGCATTTT

v_call: TRBV14
clone_size: NA
j_call: TRBJ2-1
d_call: TRBD2
cdr3_aa: CASSHMRRLAGPTGDYNEQFF
cdr3_nt: TGTGCCAGCAGCCATATGCGCCGACTAGCGGGCCCTACTGGGGATTACAATGAGCAGTTCTTC

v_call: TRBV6-8
clone_size: few
j_call: TRBJ2-3
d_call: NA
cdr3_aa: CASSYTDLTDTQYF
cdr3_nt: TGTGCCAGCAGTTACACGGACCTCACAGATACGCAGTATTTT

v_call: TRBV11-3
clone_size: few
j_call: TRBJ1-5
d_call: NA
cdr3_aa: CASSLMTETNSNQPQHF
cdr3_nt: TGTGCCAGCAGCTTGATGACAGAGACAAATAGCAATCAGCCCCAGCATTTT

v_call: TRBV30
clone_size: NA
j_call: TRBJ1-1
d_call: NA
cdr3_aa: CAWRESGGGTEAFF
cdr3_nt: TGTGCCTGGAGAGAATCGGGGGGAGGCACTGAAGCTTTCTTT

v_call: TRBV19
clone_size: NA
j_call: TRBJ1-2
d_call: NA
cdr3_aa: CASNSRGDYTF
cdr3_nt: TGTGCCAGTAACTCGAGGGGGGACTACACCTTC

v_call: TRBV30
clone_size: NA
j_call: TRBJ1-3
d_call: NA
cdr3_aa: CAWSTGLSGNTIYF
cdr3_nt: TGTGCCTGGAGTACGGGACTCTCTGGAAACACCATATATTTT

v_call: TRBV30
clone_size: once
j_call: TRBJ1-2
d_call: NA
cdr3_aa: CAWRGIGPGYTF
cdr3_nt: TGTGCCTGGAGGGGGATCGGCCCTGGCTACACCTTC

v_call: TRBV6-8
clone_size: NA
j_call: TRBJ2-1
d_call: NA
cdr3_aa: CASSYRGTYNEQFF
cdr3_nt: TGTGCCAGCAGTTACCGCGGGACTTACAATGAGCAGTTCTTC

v_call: TRBV18
clone_size: NA
j_call: TRBJ2-7
d_call: NA
cdr3_aa: CASSPPGWHEQYF
cdr3_nt: TGTGCCAGCTCACCCCCCGGGTGGCACGAGCAGTACTTC

v_call: TRBV11-3
clone_size: NA
j_call: TRBJ1-1
d_call: TRBD1
cdr3_aa: CASSLSKRTGGTEAFF
cdr3_nt: TGTGCCAGCAGCTTATCCAAAAGGACAGGGGGCACTGAAGCTTTCTTT

v_call: TRBV11-3
clone_size: NA
j_call: TRBJ2-5
d_call: NA
cdr3_aa: CASSLGLGKETQYF
cdr3_nt: TGTGCCAGCAGCTTAGGACTGGGGAAAGAGACCCAGTACTTC

v_call: TRBV6-7
clone_size: NA
j_call: TRBJ2-1
d_call: NA
cdr3_aa: CASSYRGGPLNEQFF
cdr3_nt: TGTGCCAGCAGTTACAGGGGTGGTCCTCTCAATGAGCAGTTCTTC

v_call: TRBV28
clone_size: NA
j_call: TRBJ1-1
d_call: NA
cdr3_aa: CASSLRSNTEAFF
cdr3_nt: TGTGCCAGCAGTCTCCGATCGAACACTGAAGCTTTCTTT

v_call: TRBV30
clone_size: NA
j_call: TRBJ2-2
d_call: NA
cdr3_aa: CAWSARSANTGELFF
cdr3_nt: TGTGCCTGGAGTGCCCGGTCAGCGAACACCGGGGAGCTGTTTTTT

v_call: TRBV6-8
clone_size: NA
j_call: TRBJ2-1
d_call: NA
cdr3_aa: CASLDGSSYNEQFF
cdr3_nt: TGTGCCAGCCTGGACGGGAGCTCCTACAATGAGCAGTTCTTC

v_call: TRBV30
clone_size: NA
j_call: TRBJ2-3
d_call: TRBD2
cdr3_aa: CAWKMRREGTDTQYF
cdr3_nt: TGTGCCTGGAAAATGAGGAGGGAGGGGACAGATACGCAGTATTTT

v_call: TRBV19
clone_size: NA
j_call: TRBJ1-6
d_call: TRBD1
cdr3_aa: CASTLGDRGMPLHF
cdr3_nt: TGTGCCAGTACACTTGGGGACAGGGGAATGCCCCTCCACTTT

v_call: TRBV19
clone_size: NA
j_call: TRBJ1-1
d_call: NA
cdr3_aa: CASSIRGGTEAFF
cdr3_nt: TGTGCCAGTAGTATCAGGGGAGGGACTGAAGCTTTCTTT

v_call: TRBV28
clone_size: NA
j_call: TRBJ2-7
d_call: NA
cdr3_aa: CASDRGLGAYEQYF
cdr3_nt: TGTGCCAGCGACCGAGGGCTCGGGGCCTACGAGCAGTACTTC

v_call: TRBV6-8
clone_size: NA
j_call: TRBJ2-3
d_call: TRBD2
cdr3_aa: CASSHLAGGSDTQYF
cdr3_nt: TGTGCCAGCAGTCATCTAGCGGGGGGGTCGGATACGCAGTATTTT